These 23 T cell receptor beta chains share one sample of origin, sequenced in a study of shared clonotypes between healthy human individuals. The table came from immunoSEQ multiplex PCR; TCRdb's copy has only in-frame clones and leaves some out. The sample lists some 1,100,000 clones; around 78% were seen once. The sequenced sample consisted of memory CD4+ T cells from PBMCs. Documented subset: CD45RA-negative fraction. The source of these receptors is a man younger than 35 in good health. Some clones in this sample may be carry-over from other donors' samples.

Remarks on this clone: A much larger clone differs from this one at a single base, so this may be a read error. The CDR3 DNA reads TGCGCCAGCAGTGGGGTTAACGCGGGAGTGTCAGATACGCAGTATTTT. As protein: CASSGVNAGVSDTQYF. The J gene is TRBJ2-3, the V gene TRBV10-1; 7 positions match TRBD2. With V trimmed by 4 bases and J by 4 bases, 11 bases remained unmatched. The germline V gene encodes CDR1 WNHNN and CDR2 SYGVQD (reference sequence). This CDR3 is built from 16 residues.

This chain connects TRBV4-1 to TRBJ1-1; no firm D call. The CDR3 covers 14 residues. Germline V gives CDR1 MGHRA, CDR2 YSYEKL. The germline V and J ends were trimmed by 4 bases and 0 bases, with 9 bases remaining between them. As DNA, the CDR3 is TGCGCCAGCAGCCTAGCCGGGATGAACACTGAAGCTTTCTTT. Amino acids: CASSLAGMNTEAFF.

A word on this clone: The same CDR3 also results from other DNA sequences found in this sample. The J gene is TRBJ2-5, the V gene TRBV14; 7 bases are shared with TRBD1. V shed 3 bases, J shed 5 bases, and the junction held 6 bases outside the gene matches. This CDR3 region has 14 residues. Germline-derived CDR1 and CDR2 are SGHDN and FVKESK. CDR3 sequence reads: CASSQNRGGETQYF. The DNA for the CDR3 is TGTGCCAGCAGCCAGAACAGGGGTGGGGAGACCCAGTACTTC.

The chain is built from TRBV27 and TRBJ1-5; possibly TRBD1 for D (6 bases). The CDR3 consists of 17 residues. Germline-derived CDR1 and CDR2 are MNHEY and SMNVEV (reference sequence). Trimming removed 4 bases from V and 1 base from J, with 17 bases in between. This CDR3 reads CASSSNQQGVSNQPQHF. CDR3 DNA: TGTGCCAGCAGTTCGAACCAACAGGGTGTGAGCAATCAGCCCCAGCATTTT.

This chain uses TRBV5-1 with TRBJ2-7; either TRBD1 or TRBD2 may fit D (5 bases each). There are 15 residues in the CDR3. Trimming removed 2 bases at V and 2 bases at J, with 14 bases between. Germline CDR1 is SGHRS and CDR2 is YFSETQ. CDR3 loop: CASSFQPGTTYEQYF. CDR3 DNA: TGCGCCAGCAGCTTCCAACCCGGGACCACCTACGAGCAGTACTTC.

A few counts support this clone. The V call is TRBV5-1, the J call TRBJ2-2, with TRBD1 identical over 11 bases. V was clipped by 2 bases and J by 7 bases; unmatched bases: 10. Germline V gives CDR1 SGHRS, CDR2 YFSETQ. This CDR3 has 17 residues. In nucleotides, the CDR3 is TGCGCCAGCAGCTTCCGGACAGGGGGCGCATTAGACGGGGAGCTGTTTTTT. As protein: CASSFRTGGALDGELFF.

The rearrangement joins TRBV6-1 to TRBJ1-5; TRBD1 might be the D (5 bases). The CDR3 is 15 amino acids. The germline gives CDR1 MNHNS, CDR2 SASEGT. The V end lost 5 bases, the J end lost 1 base, and 12 bases lay between the germline ends. CDR3 amino acids: CASSPDEGSNQPQHF. CDR3 DNA: TGTGCCAGCAGTCCGGATGAGGGGAGCAATCAGCCCCAGCATTTT.

J is TRBJ2-1 and V is TRBV4-3, with D unresolved. Trimming left V 0 bases short and J 5 bases short, with 11 bases between. This CDR3 contains 15 residues. Germline V gene data show CDR1 as LGHNA and CDR2 as YSLEER. The CDR3 here is CASSQDPVTDNEQFF. DNA for the CDR3: TGCGCCAGCAGCCAAGACCCGGTTACGGACAATGAGCAGTTCTTC.

The chain combines TRBV7-8 with TRBJ2-7; 9 nucleotides line up with TRBD1. The CDR3 spans 14 residues. Germline assignment: CDR1 SGHVS and CDR2 FQNEAQ. The J segment lost 6 bases and the V segment lost 3 bases, leaving 6 bases of the junction unmatched. The CDR3 spells CASSLDRGVGEQYF. CDR3 coding DNA: TGTGCCAGCAGCTTGGACAGGGGAGTAGGCGAGCAGTACTTC.

This chain connects TRBV5-1 to TRBJ2-1, with 11 positions matching TRBD2. This CDR3 is built from 16 residues. Germline V gives CDR1 SGHRS, CDR2 YFSETQ. V was pared by 5 bases and J by 6 bases, with 10 bases of the junction left unmatched. The CDR3 DNA sequence: TGCGCCAGCAGATTTATAGCGGGAGGGCTGGGCAATGAGCAGTTCTTC. Residues: CASRFIAGGLGNEQFF.

The chain combines TRBV11-2 with TRBJ1-1; D unresolved. Germline CDR1 and CDR2: SGHAT and FQNNGV. The V end lost 5 bases, the J end lost 6 bases, and 13 bases lay between the germline ends. The CDR3 extends over 13 amino acids. CDR3 protein: CASSPTPRAEAFF. The CDR3, as DNA: TGTGCCAGCAGCCCCACCCCGAGGGCTGAAGCTTTCTTT.

The chain carries TRBV7-3 and TRBJ2-7, with 11 positions matching TRBD1. This CDR3 comprises 15 residues. Trimming took 5 bases from V and 4 from J; bases not matched to a gene: 7. From germline, CDR1 is SGHTA and CDR2 FQGTGA. CDR3 bases: TGTGCCAGCAGCCGTACCGGGACAGGGGGGTACGAGCAGTACTTC. Its translation: CASSRTGTGGYEQYF.

The chain employs TRBV5-1 and TRBJ2-1, with TRBD1 matching 9 bases. The CDR3 contains 16 residues. After removal of 4 bases from V and 4 bases from J, the junction contained 9 bases not matched to a gene. The V gene's germline CDR1 is SGHRS and CDR2 YFSETQ. This CDR3 reads CASSPSGQGFYNEQFF. The CDR3, as DNA: TGCGCCAGCAGCCCCTCTGGACAGGGGTTTTACAATGAGCAGTTCTTC.

V and J are TRBV29-1 and TRBJ1-6, with TRBD1 identical over 7 bases. Trimming cost V 0 bases and J 7 bases; bases outside gene matches: 0. The CDR3 is 13 residues long. In germline, CDR1 is SQVTM, CDR2 ANQGSEA. CDR3 coding DNA: TGCAGCGTTGAAGAGGACAGGAATTCACCCCTCCACTTT. Translating gives CSVEEDRNSPLHF.

This rearrangement joins TRBV5-4 to TRBJ1-4, with a weak D call TRBD1 (5 bases). The CDR3 consists of 15 residues. V lost 0 bases to trimming and J lost 3 bases, with 9 bases between them. CDR1 SGHNT and CDR2 YYREEE come from the germline V gene (reference sequence). The CDR3 here is CASSLGGAANEKLFF. In nucleotides, the CDR3 is TGTGCCAGCAGCTTGGGTGGGGCGGCTAATGAAAAACTGTTTTTT.

The rearrangement links TRBV5-1 to TRBJ2-3; tentatively, D is TRBD1 or TRBD2 (5 bases each). The CDR3 consists of 16 residues. Germline V gene sequence: CDR1 SGHRS, CDR2 YFSETQ. The V and J ends lost 2 bases and 1 base respectively, with 14 bases between them. In DNA, the CDR3 is TGCGCCAGCAGCTTTCCGCGGATGGGGGGCACAGATACGCAGTATTTT. This encodes CASSFPRMGGTDTQYF.

The chain recombines TRBV2 with TRBJ1-2, with a tentative D call TRBD1 (6 bases). Per germline, CDR1 SNHLY and CDR2 FYNNEI. Trimming took off 0 bases at V and 4 bases at J, with 9 bases between the two ends. CDR3 length: 14 residues. CDR3 in amino acids: CASSEATGTYGYTF. The CDR3 DNA follows: TGTGCCAGCAGTGAAGCCACAGGGACCTATGGCTACACCTTC.

This sequence joins TRBV5-1 and TRBJ1-1; D ambiguous. Germline values: CDR1 SGHRS, CDR2 YFSETQ. V was trimmed by 3 bases and J by 2 bases, leaving 14 bases between them. This CDR3 has 15 residues. The CDR3 coding sequence is TGCGCCAGCAGCTCCTGGAGAGTAGGAAACACTGAAGCTTTCTTT. The encoded protein is CASSSWRVGNTEAFF.

The chain couples TRBV7-3 to TRBJ2-2; 9 nucleotides agree with TRBD2. This CDR3 is 16 amino acids long. The V and J ends lost 5 bases and 2 bases, in that order; junction bases with no gene match: 6. Looked up from germline, CDR1 is SGHTA and CDR2 is FQGTGA. The CDR3 loop is CASSRRLAVNTGELFF. The CDR3 DNA is TGTGCCAGCAGCCGACGACTAGCGGTTAACACCGGGGAGCTGTTTTTT.

This clone showed up just once. V is TRBV6-1 and J is TRBJ1-1; D gene ambiguous. Trimming shortened V by 1 base and J by 0 bases, and 15 bases separated the two germline ends. The germline gives CDR1 MNHNS, CDR2 SASEGT. The CDR3 has 17 residues. The CDR3: CASSEGLPFWVNTEAFF. In DNA form, the CDR3 reads TGTGCCAGCAGTGAAGGGCTCCCGTTTTGGGTGAACACTGAAGCTTTCTTT.

There are a few counts of this clone. The gene calls are TRBV5-1 and TRBJ2-3; D may be TRBD2 (6 bases). Germline V CDR1 and CDR2: SGHRS, YFSETQ. The germline V and J ends were trimmed by 2 bases and 2 bases, with 9 bases remaining between them. The CDR3 totals 14 residues. The CDR3 spells CASSFGTSTDTQYF. As DNA, the CDR3 is TGCGCCAGCAGCTTCGGGACTTCCACAGATACGCAGTATTTT. Complete variable domain (other parts from reference TRBV5-1 and TRBJ2-3): KAGVTQTPRYLIKTRGQQVTLSCSPISGHRSVSWYQQTPGQGLQFLFEYFSETQRNKGNFPGRFSGRQFSNSRSEMNVSTLELGDSALYLCASSFGTSTDTQYFGPGTRLTVL.

The chain employs TRBV9 and TRBJ2-2, with D unclear. Trimming shortened V by 0 bases and J by 8 bases, and 5 bases separated the two germline ends. The germline gives CDR1 SGDLS, CDR2 YYNGEE. The length of the CDR3 is 12 residues. The CDR3 region is CASSVGFGELFF. As DNA, the CDR3 is TGTGCCAGCAGCGTAGGGTTTGGGGAGCTGTTTTTT.

This chain links TRBV7-9 with TRBJ1-6; D remains unclear. Trimming shortened V by 5 bases and J by 15 bases, and 20 bases separated the two germline ends. The CDR3 is made up of 14 amino acids. Germline loops: CDR1 SEHNR, CDR2 FQNEAQ (reference sequence). This chain's CDR3 is CASSAWDFPSGLHF. As DNA, the CDR3 is TGTGCCAGCAGCGCGTGGGATTTCCCGTCTGGCCTCCACTTT. Full variable domain (outside the CDR3, taken from reference TRBV7-9 and TRBJ1-6): DTGVSQNPRHKITKRGQNVTFRCDPISEHNRLYWYRQTLGQGPEFLTYFQNEAQLEKSRLLSDRFSAERPKGSFSTLEIQRTEQGDSAMYLCASSAWDFPSGLHFGNGTRLTVT.